This entry is about one T cell receptor (beta chain). As yet, its antigen is unknown. This record belongs to a study of shared clonotypes between healthy human individuals. This table comes from immunoSEQ multiplex PCR, and its TCRdb copy is limited to in-frame clones, with some not included. This sample has more than 2,000,000 clones, with just over 90% found just once. In germline, CDR1 is SQVTM, CDR2 ANQGSEA. V shed 5 bases and J 8 bases; nucleotides not matched to a gene: 16. The CDR3 runs to 15 residues. General study points: Sampling was confined to blood; repertoires within tissues likely differ.

The chain recombines TRBV29-1 with TRBJ1-2, with 8 bases that match TRBD1. The TCR comes from a man aged 18 to 35 in good health. Some clones in this sample may be carry-over from other donors' samples. Sequenced sample: naive CD4+ T cells from PBMCs. Specified subset: CD45RA+ positively selected. The CDR3 protein is CSVNGGTGRDGGYTF. The CDR3 nucleotides are TGCAGCGTTAACGGGGGGACAGGAAGAGATGGAGGCTACACCTTC.